This entry lists 26 T cell receptor beta chains sequenced from one sample in a study of blood T cell repertoires in COVID-19 (dated by TCRdb to 2020 to 2021). Receptor libraries were prepared by the immunoSEQ multiplex PCR assay. TCRdb re-hosts the immuneACCESS table, in-frame sequences only. Its copies lack some clones; in the studies checked, an unresolved V gene accounts for under half of them, and the cause for the rest is not known. For this sample there are 200,000 to 300,000 clones; around nine tenths appear just once. Clones ranked in the top ten supply about 2.7% of the sample. Sequencing was done on a sample of PBMCs or T cells enriched from blood (not recorded which). The receptors derive from a young woman who had recovered from COVID-19.

The chain has TRBV4-2 and TRBJ2-1; D possibly corresponds to TRBD2 (6 bases). Deletions cut 2 bases from V and 2 bases from J, with 10 bases between. CDR3 length: 15 residues. Germline V gene lookup returns CDR1 LGHNA and CDR2 YNFKEQ. CDR3: CASSQQAGTYNEQFF. The CDR3 coding sequence is TGTGCCAGCAGCCAACAAGCGGGCACCTACAATGAGCAGTTCTTC.

The chain has TRBV6-5 and TRBJ2-7, with TRBD2 identical over 9 bases. J gave up 6 bases and V 0 bases, and 9 bases lay outside the gene matches. The CDR3 totals 16 residues. Per the germline V gene, CDR1 is MNHEY and CDR2 is SVGAGI. The CDR3 spells CASSYSRLAGRGEQYF. In nucleotides, the CDR3 is TGTGCCAGCAGTTACTCGAGGCTAGCGGGACGCGGCGAGCAGTACTTC.

The chain combines TRBV5-5 with TRBJ1-3, with D perhaps matching TRBD1 (5 bases). The V end lost 0 bases, the J end lost 3 bases, and 7 bases lay between the germline ends. CDR3 length: 14 amino acids. The germline CDR1 and CDR2 sequences are SGHKS and YYEKEE (reference sequence). The CDR3 region has the DNA TGTGCCAGCAGCTTGGGGGGCGATGGAAACACCATATATTTT. Translating gives CASSLGGDGNTIYF.

The CDR3 here is CASSGGSGQNRYNSPLHF. CDR3 coding DNA: TGCGCCAGCAGTGGTGGGTCAGGTCAAAATCGATATAATTCACCCCTCCACTTT. This chain uses TRBV10-2 with TRBJ1-6, with no clear D. The germline V gene encodes CDR1 WSHSY and CDR2 SAAADI. This CDR3 region has 18 residues. Trimming took off 4 bases at V and 4 bases at J, with 20 bases between the two ends.

This clone was found a few times. The chain employs TRBV30 and TRBJ1-2; D is unclear. The V gene lost 1 base and the J gene lost 7 bases, with 7 bases spanning the gap. The length of the CDR3 is 11 residues. Per germline, CDR1 GTSNPN and CDR2 SVGIG (reference sequence). The CDR3 DNA follows: TGTGCCTGGAGTGAGCCGCGTGGCTACACCTTC. This sequence encodes CAWSEPRGYTF.

The chain carries TRBV7-2 and TRBJ2-1, with D possibly TRBD1 on 6 matching bases. This CDR3 comprises 14 residues. Per the germline V gene, CDR1 is SGHTA and CDR2 is FQGNSA. The V and J ends lost 0 bases and 7 bases respectively, with 10 bases between them. The CDR3 sequence: CASSLARTANEQFF. For the CDR3, the DNA is TGTGCCAGCAGCTTAGCTCGGACAGCAAATGAGCAGTTCTTC.

The chain links TRBV5-1 to TRBJ1-1; the match to TRBD1 covers 7 bases. Germline values: CDR1 SGHRS, CDR2 YFSETQ. V was pared by 0 bases and J by 8 bases, with 13 bases of the junction left unmatched. This CDR3 is built from 16 residues. CDR3 residues: CASSLGDSSAGGEAFF. CDR3 in DNA: TGCGCCAGCAGCTTGGGGGACAGTAGCGCGGGCGGAGAAGCTTTCTTT.

This clone was seen once. This chain links TRBV2 with TRBJ1-2; D is possibly TRBD1 (5 bases). CDR3 length equals 15 residues. CDR1 is SNHLY, CDR2 FYNNEI, per germline. V lost 1 base, J lost 8 bases, and 17 bases lay in between. This CDR3 reads CASSEVGARGGGYTF. Written as DNA, the CDR3 is TGTGCCAGCAGTGAAGTAGGGGCAAGGGGTGGCGGCTACACCTTC.

The V gene is TRBV28, the J gene TRBJ2-3; 7 bases line up with TRBD1. CDR3 size: 14 residues. Unmatched junction bases numbered 5, after V lost 4 bases and J lost 4 bases. Germline CDR1 reads MDHEN; CDR2 reads SYDVKM. As DNA, the CDR3 is TGTGCCAGCAGTTCGGTGACAGGGCCAGATACGCAGTATTTT. The encoded protein is CASSSVTGPDTQYF. Full variable domain (missing parts from reference TRBV28 and TRBJ2-3): DVKVTQSSRYLVKRTGEKVFLECVQDMDHENMFWYRQDPGLGLRLIYFSYDVKMKEKGDIPEGYSVSREKKERFSLILESASTNQTSMYLCASSSVTGPDTQYFGPGTRLTVL.

The CDR3 loop is CASSLSGGDSYNEQFF. DNA for the CDR3: TGTGCCAGCAGCTTAAGCGGGGGCGACTCCTACAATGAGCAGTTCTTC. The genes are TRBV11-3 and TRBJ2-1; 8 bases are a match to TRBD2. Germline lookup yields CDR1 SGHNT and CDR2 YENEEA. The CDR3 is 16 amino acids. V was pared by 2 bases and J by 0 bases, with 3 bases of the junction left unmatched.

The chain employs TRBV19 and TRBJ1-4; D is unresolved. Germline CDR1 and CDR2: LNHDA and SQIVND (reference sequence). The CDR3 length is 13 residues. V gave up 7 bases and J gave up 8 bases, with 14 bases separating them. The CDR3 DNA reads as TGTGCCAGTAAAGTCCCGAGCGACGAAAAACTGTTTTTT. Protein sequence: CASKVPSDEKLFF. The full variable domain, rest sourced from reference TRBV19 and TRBJ1-4, is DGGITQSPKYLFRKEGQNVTLSCEQNLNHDAMYWYRQDPGQGLRLIYYSQIVNDFQKGDIAEGYSVSREKKESFPLTVTSAQKNPTAFYLCASKVPSDEKLFFGSGTQLSVL.

The chain carries TRBV6-2 or TRBV6-3 and TRBJ1-1, with D possibly TRBD1 on 5 matching bases. CDR1 is MNHEY and CDR2 is SVGEGT in the germline V gene. The CDR3 is 14 residues long. The V and J ends lost 3 bases and 5 bases respectively, with 13 bases between them. CDR3 sequence: CASSYGGGRTEAFF. The DNA for the CDR3 is TGTGCCAGCAGTTATGGGGGGGGACGGACTGAAGCTTTCTTT.

This clone was counted a single time. The chain carries TRBV5-1 and TRBJ1-1; D uncertain. CDR3 length: 15 amino acids. V lost 1 base and J 2 bases, leaving 12 bases between the germline ends. Germline values: CDR1 SGHRS, CDR2 YFSETQ. CDR3 residues: CASSLSGSVNTEAFF. The DNA of the CDR3 is TGCGCCAGCAGCTTGTCGGGGTCGGTAAACACTGAAGCTTTCTTT.

The chain couples TRBV5-1 to TRBJ2-7; 11 positions agree with TRBD1. Trimming at V came to 4 bases and at J to 3 bases, leaving 3 bases not matched to a gene. Per the germline V gene, CDR1 is SGHRS and CDR2 is YFSETQ. The CDR3 contains 14 residues. The CDR3 here is CASSRTGGNYEQYF. The CDR3 region has the DNA TGCGCCAGCAGCCGGACAGGGGGCAACTACGAGCAGTACTTC.

The chain employs TRBV6-1 and TRBJ2-7; perhaps TRBD1 as D (5 bases). This CDR3 comprises 12 residues. The germline CDR1 and CDR2 sequences are MNHNS and SASEGT. V lost 4 bases to trimming and J lost 3 bases, with 7 bases between them. This chain's CDR3 is CASSGGSYEQYF. The CDR3 coding sequence is TGTGCCAGCAGTGGGGGCAGCTACGAGCAGTACTTC.

The V gene is TRBV13, the J gene TRBJ1-4; D not certain. Per germline, CDR1 PRHDT and CDR2 FYEKMQ (reference sequence). Between the trimmed V and J ends, which lost 0 bases and 0 bases, there was a span of 11 bases. The CDR3 contains 17 residues. CDR3 residues: CASSLGEEAATNEKLFF. The DNA for the CDR3 is TGTGCCAGCAGCTTAGGTGAGGAAGCGGCAACTAATGAAAAACTGTTTTTT.

V and J are TRBV13 and TRBJ2-1, with TRBD2 matching over 11 bases. The V gene's germline CDR1 is PRHDT and CDR2 FYEKMQ (reference sequence). V lost 6 bases, J lost 8 bases, and 9 bases stayed unmatched. The CDR3 consists of 15 residues. The CDR3 is CASRRVSGGAHEQFF. CDR3 nucleotides: TGTGCCAGCAGGAGAGTTAGCGGGGGGGCCCATGAGCAGTTCTTC.

The chain employs TRBV14 and TRBJ2-3; 10 bases agree with TRBD2. After removal of 0 bases from V and 1 base from J, the junction contained 10 bases not matched to a gene. The CDR3 runs to 19 residues. Germline loops: CDR1 SGHDN, CDR2 FVKESK. The CDR3 reads CASSQDWTSGIGGTDTQYF. The CDR3, as DNA: TGTGCCAGCAGCCAAGATTGGACTAGCGGAATCGGGGGCACAGATACGCAGTATTTT.

This clone was seen only a few times. The genes are TRBV30 and TRBJ2-5; 11 bases are shared with TRBD1. With V trimmed by 0 bases and J by 7 bases, 13 bases remained unmatched. This CDR3 comprises 17 residues. CDR1 GTSNPN and CDR2 SVGIG come from the germline V gene (reference sequence). In DNA, the CDR3 is TGTGCCTGGAGTGTACTAAGAGGGACAGGGGGTCGGGCGACCCAGTACTTC. It specifies CAWSVLRGTGGRATQYF.

The chain carries TRBV7-2 and TRBJ1-3; 7 bases match TRBD1. In germline, CDR1 is SGHTA, CDR2 FQGNSA. The length of the CDR3 is 15 residues. With V trimmed by 4 bases and J by 3 bases, 6 bases remained unmatched. The CDR3 DNA reads as TGTGCCAGCAGCTGGGAAAGGACAGGTGGAAACACCATATATTTT. Protein sequence: CASSWERTGGNTIYF.

The chain links TRBV27 to TRBJ2-1; D unresolved. This CDR3 region has 14 residues. Trimming removed 3 bases at V and 5 bases at J, with 11 bases between. Germline-derived CDR1 and CDR2 are MNHEY and SMNVEV (reference sequence). This CDR3 reads CASSFAQFNNEQFF. The CDR3 DNA sequence: TGTGCCAGCAGTTTTGCTCAGTTTAACAATGAGCAGTTCTTC.

This sequence joins TRBV9 and TRBJ2-1, with D possibly being TRBD2 (6 bases). Germline V gives CDR1 SGDLS, CDR2 YYNGEE. The V gene lost 3 bases and the J gene lost 0 bases, with 13 bases spanning the gap. The CDR3 length is 16 residues. CDR3 coding DNA: TGTGCCAGCAGCGCCCGTCCCGGGGGCTCCTACAATGAGCAGTTCTTC. Translation gives CASSARPGGSYNEQFF.

The chain has TRBV30 and TRBJ1-2; no clear D gene. Germline CDR1 and CDR2: GTSNPN and SVGIG (reference sequence). The CDR3 loop spans 11 amino acids. The V and J ends lost 4 bases and 5 bases respectively, with 8 bases between them. For the CDR3, the DNA is TGTGCCTGGACAGCGAGTTATGGCTACACCTTC. Amino acid sequence: CAWTASYGYTF.

This clone occurred once. This chain uses TRBV7-2 with TRBJ1-2, with 8 bases matching TRBD1. The CDR3 loop spans 14 amino acids. After removal of 5 bases from V and 4 bases from J, the junction contained 6 bases not matched to a gene. Germline V CDR1 and CDR2: SGHTA, FQGNSA. This CDR3 reads CASSGRTGSYGYTF. Here the CDR3 DNA reads TGTGCCAGCAGCGGACGGACAGGGAGCTATGGCTACACCTTC.

V and J are TRBV7-2 and TRBJ2-1, with 9 bases matching TRBD2. The CDR3 spans 17 residues. CDR1 is SGHTA, CDR2 FQGNSA, per germline. J gave up 1 base and V 3 bases, and 7 bases lay outside the gene matches. Here the CDR3 DNA reads TGTGCCAGCAGCTTCGACCAAACTAGCGGGTCCTACAATGAGCAGTTCTTC. This translates into CASSFDQTSGSYNEQFF.

The chain carries TRBV7-9 and TRBJ1-1; 8 bases are shared with TRBD1. This CDR3 is built from 14 residues. The V gene's germline CDR1 is SEHNR and CDR2 FQNEAQ (reference sequence). With V trimmed by 6 bases and J by 1 base, 4 bases remained unmatched. CDR3 bases: TGTGCCAGCAGTGGGACAGGACAGAACACTGAAGCTTTCTTT. Amino acid sequence: CASSGTGQNTEAFF.